This TCR beta chain was identified in a study of esophageal squamous cell carcinoma under preoperative chemotherapy. The overall study: Both tumor-infiltrating lymphocytes and peripheral blood T cells had their TCR repertoires profiled.

Time point of the sample: before preoperative PTX-NDP chemotherapy. Paclitaxel-nedaplatin chemotherapy was given to patients ahead of their surgery. MiXCR was run by TCRdb on the PCR reads, yielding one entry per CDR3 protein. Among roughly 15,000 distinct CDR3 sequences, about three fifths were seen once, and the ten largest hold about 53%. Looked up from germline, CDR1 is MNHNS and CDR2 is SASEGT. The CDR3 is 9 residues long. Trimming left V 8 bases short and J 11 bases short, with 4 bases between. Study-level points and caveats: Post-treatment tumor-infiltrating lymphocytes appeared partly derived from peripheral T cells migrating into the tumor. Abundant clones tended to shrink rather than expand after paclitaxel-nedaplatin.

In this sample, this clonotype turned up many times. What it binds is unknown. The chain employs TRBV6-1 and TRBJ1-6, with D uncertain. The TCR comes from a human donor with esophageal squamous cell carcinoma. The donor label of this sample is uncertain. The specimen was taken from a patient given preoperative chemotherapy. This CDR3 is CASDPPLHF. CDR3 nucleotides: TGTGCCAGCGATCCACCCCTCCACTTT.